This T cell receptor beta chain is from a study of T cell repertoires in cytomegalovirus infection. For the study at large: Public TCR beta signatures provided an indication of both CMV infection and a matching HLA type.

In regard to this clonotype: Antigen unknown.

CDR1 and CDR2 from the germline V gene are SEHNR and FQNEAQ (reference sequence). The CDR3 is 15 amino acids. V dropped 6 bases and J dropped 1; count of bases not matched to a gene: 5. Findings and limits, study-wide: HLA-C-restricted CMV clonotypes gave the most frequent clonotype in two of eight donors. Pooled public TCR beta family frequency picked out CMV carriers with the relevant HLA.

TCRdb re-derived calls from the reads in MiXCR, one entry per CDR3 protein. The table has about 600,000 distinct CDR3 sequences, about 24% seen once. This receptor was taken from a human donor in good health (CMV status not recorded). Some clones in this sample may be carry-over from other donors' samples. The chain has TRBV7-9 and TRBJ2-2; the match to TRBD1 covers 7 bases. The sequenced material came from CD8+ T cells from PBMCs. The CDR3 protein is CASRGGSLNTGELFF. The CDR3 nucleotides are TGTGCCAGCAGAGGGGGCAGCTTGAACACCGGGGAGCTGTTTTTT.